This T cell receptor beta chain stems from a study of TIL therapy for anti-PD-1-resistant metastatic lung cancer. This was the immunoSEQ v3 assay. The data were produced by immunoSEQ multiplex PCR, yet TCRdb's version contains in-frame clones alone and is incomplete. The sample carries 25,000 to 40,000 clones, 74% recorded once. Per germline, CDR1 SNHLY and CDR2 FYNNEI. The CDR3 extends over 12 amino acids. V lost 6 bases to trimming and J lost 5 bases, with 10 bases between them. The time point here: pre-treatment sample, taken before nivolumab and TIL therapy. The chain has TRBV2 and TRBJ2-5; TRBD2 is a possible D gene (5 bases). The clonotype comes from a woman aged 30 to 85 with non-small cell lung cancer. Source: blood, taken at baseline. The CDR3 DNA is TGTGCCAGCAGGCTAGCCGGGGAGACCCAGTACTTC. Translating gives CASRLAGETQYF.